Shown below are 15 T cell receptor beta chains from a single sample sequenced in a study of T-cell reconstitution after alpha-beta-depleted transplantation in children. Unique molecular identifiers were used in preparing the TCRbeta library. TCRdb redid the calling of the PCR reads with MiXCR, one entry per CDR3 protein. The sample records about a million distinct CDR3 sequences, roughly 31% being singletons. The sequenced sample was PBMCs, mostly from graft donor cells, obtained 360 days after TCRalphabeta/CD19-depleted stem cell transplant. The receptors stem from a boy in the first two years of life who had a stem cell transplant for SCID, so the T cells may come from the graft donor.

The J gene is TRBJ1-2, the V gene TRBV20-1; 7 nucleotides line up with TRBD1. Trimming at V came to 3 bases and at J to 7 bases, leaving 8 bases not matched to a gene. CDR1 is DFQATT, CDR2 SNEGSKA, per germline (reference sequence). The CDR3 is made up of 13 amino acids. DNA of the CDR3: TGCAGTGCTAGTTTACAGGGGATTGGTGGCTACACCTTC. It yields the protein CSASLQGIGGYTF.

This sequence joins TRBV30 and TRBJ2-3; 10 bases are shared with TRBD2. The trim removed 4 bases at V and 5 bases at J, leaving 6 bases unmatched. The CDR3 is 14 amino acids. Per the germline V gene, CDR1 is GTSNPN and CDR2 is SVGIG (reference sequence). CDR3 amino acids: CAWKALAGRDTQYF. Here the CDR3 DNA reads TGTGCCTGGAAGGCACTAGCGGGGCGAGATACGCAGTATTTT.

This clonotype was observed a handful of times. CDR3 nucleotide sequence: TGTGCCACCAGCATACCCCCACCACAGGGGGCATCGTACAATGAGCAGTTCTTC. Translation gives CATSIPPPQGASYNEQFF. The chain combines TRBV15 with TRBJ2-1; 9 nucleotides agree with TRBD1. From germline, CDR1 is LNHNV and CDR2 YYDKDF (reference sequence). The V gene end was trimmed by 4 bases and the J gene end by 4 bases; junction bases not matched to a gene: 14. The CDR3 is made up of 18 amino acids.

The rearrangement uses TRBV20-1 and TRBJ2-7; no definite D call. Germline lookup yields CDR1 DFQATT and CDR2 SNEGSKA (reference sequence). V was shortened by 6 bases and J by 4 bases, with 13 bases between the two germline ends. The CDR3 runs to 12 residues. CDR3 nucleotide sequence: TGCAGTGCAATGACGACGGATTACGAGCAGTACTTC. Protein sequence: CSAMTTDYEQYF.

The table lists this clonotype with a few counts. The chain links TRBV4-3 to TRBJ1-2; 10 positions match TRBD1. The CDR3 runs to 15 residues. J was trimmed by 8 bases and V by 0 bases; bases with no gene match: 6. Germline V gene sequence: CDR1 LGHNA, CDR2 YSLEER. CDR3 amino acids: CASSQDHLTGGGYTF. CDR3 DNA sequence: TGCGCCAGCAGCCAAGACCATTTGACAGGGGGCGGCTACACCTTC.

The rearrangement joins TRBV3-1 to TRBJ2-1; TRBD2 aligns across 8 bases. This CDR3 region has 15 residues. Losses at the gene ends were 5 bases for V and 4 bases for J; bases not matched to a gene: 7. CDR1 and CDR2 (germline): LGHDT, YNNKEL (reference sequence). CDR3 sequence reads: CASSWSGGYYNEQFF. CDR3 bases: TGTGCCAGCAGCTGGAGCGGGGGCTATTACAATGAGCAGTTCTTC.

The chain links TRBV12-3 or TRBV12-4 to TRBJ2-3, with 10 nucleotides matching TRBD2. This CDR3 has 15 residues. V trimming: 7 bases; J trimming: 4 bases; junction bases outside the gene matches: 8. The CDR3 sequence: CASTPGLAFPDTQYF. The CDR3 coding sequence is TGTGCCAGCACCCCGGGACTAGCGTTCCCAGATACGCAGTATTTT.

V is TRBV6-2 or TRBV6-3 and J is TRBJ2-7; D may be TRBD1 (6 bases). Looked up from germline, CDR1 is MNHEY and CDR2 is SVGEGT. There are 14 residues in the CDR3. Trimming stripped 10 bases from V and 5 bases from J, with 21 bases between. CDR3 DNA: TGTGCCACCTTACAACAGGGAGTAAGGAACGAGCAGTACTTC. Translated: CATLQQGVRNEQYF.

The chain couples TRBV18 to TRBJ2-3, with TRBD1 matching over 8 bases. The V segment lost 2 bases and the J segment 1 base; nucleotides outside the gene matches: 5. CDR1 is KGHSH and CDR2 is LQKENI in the germline V gene. CDR3 length: 16 amino acids. For the CDR3, the DNA is TGTGCCAGCTCACCAGCCGACAGGGGAGGCACAGATACGCAGTATTTT. This encodes CASSPADRGGTDTQYF. Looking up the rest from reference TRBV18 and TRBJ2-3 gives the full variable domain: NAGVMQNPRHLVRRRGQEARLRCSPMKGHSHVYWYRQLPEEGLKFMVYLQKENIIDESGMPKERFSAEFPKEGPSILRIQQVVRGDSAAYFCASSPADRGGTDTQYFGPGTRLTVL.

As for this clonotype: Germline and junction disagree at one end, which may indicate a read error. V usage is TRBV18 and J usage is TRBJ2-1; no clear D gene. The germline CDR1 and CDR2 sequences are KGHSH and LQKENI. This CDR3 is built from 13 residues. The CDR3 nucleotides read TGTGCCAGCTCACCACTGGTCGACAATGAGGAGTTCTTC. Translating it yields CASSPLVDNEEFF.

This clonotype was detected a few times. The chain carries TRBV4-1 and TRBJ2-5; D gene uncertain. The germline V gene encodes CDR1 MGHRA and CDR2 YSYEKL. This CDR3 contains 14 residues. The V and J ends lost 4 bases and 5 bases respectively, with 14 bases between them. CDR3 residues: CASSRAEGSETQYF. CDR3 sequence (DNA): TGCGCCAGCAGCCGGGCAGAAGGGTCGGAGACCCAGTACTTC.

This clonotype was detected a few times. Here the CDR3 DNA reads TGTGCCAGCAGGGGGCGGGGCGATCAGCCCCAGCATTTT. Amino acids: CASRGRGDQPQHF. The chain combines TRBV27 with TRBJ1-5; a weak D match, TRBD1 (5 bases). This CDR3 has 13 residues. The germline V gene encodes CDR1 MNHEY and CDR2 SMNVEV (reference sequence). Trimming removed 6 bases from V and 5 bases from J, with 11 bases in between.

This clonotype was counted at least ten times. The chain employs TRBV9 and TRBJ2-2, with D perhaps matching TRBD1 (6 bases). The length of the CDR3 is 15 residues. V dropped 0 bases and J dropped 1 base, with 7 bases sitting between them. Per germline, CDR1 SGDLS and CDR2 YYNGEE. This chain's CDR3 is CASSVVGGNTGELFF. For the CDR3, the DNA is TGTGCCAGCAGCGTAGTAGGGGGGAACACCGGGGAGCTGTTTTTT.

The V call is TRBV6-5, the J call TRBJ1-1, with unresolved D. Trimming took 2 bases from V and 0 from J, leaving 10 bases between them. This CDR3 spans 15 amino acids. In germline, CDR1 is MNHEY, CDR2 SVGAGI. This chain's CDR3 is CASSYREGMNTEAFF. CDR3 coding DNA: TGTGCCAGCAGTTACCGGGAGGGTATGAACACTGAAGCTTTCTTT.

This clonotype was detected only a few times. The gene calls are TRBV4-3 and TRBJ2-3; D perhaps matches TRBD1 (6 bases). The CDR3 extends over 18 amino acids. CDR1 is LGHNA and CDR2 is YSLEER in the germline V gene. Between the trimmed V and J ends, which lost 0 bases and 0 bases, there was a span of 16 bases. CDR3 region: CASSQDRVTGPSTDTQYF. The CDR3 bases are TGCGCCAGCAGCCAAGATCGGGTTACAGGGCCGAGCACAGATACGCAGTATTTT.